This is a list of T cell receptor beta chains from one sample in a study of beta chain features in type 1 diabetes. The assay was immunoSEQ multiplex PCR, and TCRdb's table has in-frame clones only and misses some. This table has around 300,000 clones, approximately 8% appearing once. Sequences were obtained from central memory CD4+ T cells from blood. The receptor source for this set is a woman aged 18-29 years in good health. Both conserved end residues are part of each CDR3. Each record gives: J gene, clone size, V gene, D gene, CDR3 DNA, CDR3 protein. The D gene is left open where the match is weak. The size entry is marked missing in some rows and otherwise reads once, few, many or a size class.

>TRBJ2-1|many|TRBV2|TRBD1
TGTGCCAGCAGATGGGACAGGGGGCGAGAGAATGAGCAGTTCTTC
CASRWDRGRENEQFF
>TRBJ2-7|-|TRBV30|-
TGTGCCTGGAGCTCCCGTTACGAGCAGTACTTC
CAWSSRYEQYF
>TRBJ2-5|many|TRBV13|TRBD2
TGTGCCAGCAGCTCAAACCCGGGACTAGGAGAGACCCAGTACTTC
CASSSNPGLGETQYF
>TRBJ1-5|few|TRBV6-1|-
TGTGCCAGCACGATGAGTTACGATCAGCCCCAGCATTTT
CASTMSYDQPQHF
>TRBJ2-3|-|TRBV7-3|TRBD2
TGTGCCAGCAGCTTTTTAGCGGGGGACAGAGATACGCAGTATTTT
CASSFLAGDRDTQYF
>TRBJ2-2|few|TRBV19|TRBD1
TGTGCCAGTAGTATGGGGTACGGGACAGGGAACACCGGGGAGCTGTTTTTT
CASSMGYGTGNTGELFF
>TRBJ1-5|few|TRBV29-1|-
TGCAGCGTTGCCTTACAGGGCGATCAGCCCCAGCATTTT
CSVALQGDQPQHF
>TRBJ2-3|few|TRBV29-1|-
TGCAGCGTTGTGGGAGGCACAGATACGCAGTATTTT
CSVVGGTDTQYF
>TRBJ1-2|-|TRBV5-4|-
TGTGCCAGCAGCCCGGGACCCGGAGAGGGCTACACCTTC
CASSPGPGEGYTF
>TRBJ2-5|-|TRBV5-6|TRBD2
TGTGCCAGCAGCTTGACTAGCGGAGCGGTGAAGACCCAGTACTTC
CASSLTSGAVKTQYF
>TRBJ2-5|-|TRBV14|-
TGTGCCAGCAGCCAATCTTCGTATCTAGCACGGCCCGAGACCCAGTACTTC
CASSQSSYLARPETQYF
>TRBJ2-3|-|TRBV9|TRBD2
TGTGCCAGCAGCTCGGGACTAGCGGGAGGTAAAGGGGCAGATACGCAGTATTTT
CASSSGLAGGKGADTQYF
>TRBJ1-2|-|TRBV5-8|-
TGTGCCAGCAGCAGGGCTGCGACCGGAGTCTATGGCTACACCTTC
CASSRAATGVYGYTF
>TRBJ1-2|-|TRBV29-1|-
TGCAGCGGTGGCGCAGGCTACACCTTC
CSGGAGYTF
>TRBJ2-5|few|TRBV2|-
TGTGCCAGCAGTGAATACCCCGAGGAGACCCAGTACTTC
CASSEYPEETQYF
>TRBJ1-1|-|TRBV7-9|-
TGTGCCAGCAGCCCCCGCCTTCTCCCTGAAGCTTTCTTT
CASSPRLLPEAFF
>TRBJ1-2|few|TRBV5-1|-
TGCGCCAGCAGCTTGTTGGGGGACTATGGCTACACCTTC
CASSLLGDYGYTF
>TRBJ1-2|few|TRBV15|TRBD1
TGTGCCACCAGCAGAGATCTAACAGGGGGCGCGGAAGGCTACACCTTC
CATSRDLTGGAEGYTF
>TRBJ2-6|many|TRBV2|TRBD1
TGTGCCACCACACGGACAGGGTCCCTCTCTGGGGCCAACGTCCTGACTTTC
CATTRTGSLSGANVLTF
>TRBJ1-1|-|TRBV7-2|-
TGTGCCAGCAGCTTTCGGACTTGGAATGAAGCTTTCTTT
CASSFRTWNEAFF
>TRBJ2-3|few|TRBV30|-
TGTGCCTGGAGTGTGGGGGGCAGCACAGATACGCAGTATTTT
CAWSVGGSTDTQYF
>TRBJ1-4|-|TRBV27|-
TGTGCCAGCAGGGAAAGAAATGAAAAACTGTTTTTT
CASRERNEKLFF
>TRBJ1-6|-|TRBV6-5|-
TGTGCCAGCAGTTATGACAGTAATTCACCCCTCCACTTT
CASSYDSNSPLHF